Listed below are T cell receptor beta chains from one sample, sequenced in a study of tumor and adjacent non-tumor tissue in lung cancer. One entry per CDR3 protein results from TCRdb running MiXCR on the multiplex PCR reads. The data hold approximately 66,000 distinct CDR3 sequences, with roughly 60% observed a single time. The specimen sequenced was distant non-tumor lung tissue. These receptors were collected from a man aged 70 or older with non-small cell lung cancer. The CDR3 runs from the conserved cysteine through the conserved F or W. D genes are given only for firm matches. Clone size, where shown, is once, few, many, or a class for clones that have expanded.

abundance: .; v_gene: TRBV6-5; j_gene: TRBJ2-3; len: 16; d_gene: .; CDR3nt: TGTGCCAGCAGCCGGGCGGTGGACCGTTTCACAGATACCCAGTATTTT; CDR3aa: CASSRAVDRFTDTQYF
abundance: .; v_gene: TRBV5-1; j_gene: TRBJ1-4; len: 13; d_gene: .; CDR3nt: TGCGCCAGCAGTCGGGGGCAGGCTGAAAAACTATTTTTT; CDR3aa: CASSRGQAEKLFF
abundance: .; v_gene: TRBV19; j_gene: TRBJ1-3; len: 13; d_gene: .; CDR3nt: TGTGCCAGTAAGAAGACATCTGGAAACACCATATATTTT; CDR3aa: CASKKTSGNTIYF
abundance: few; v_gene: TRBV7-8; j_gene: TRBJ1-5; len: 11; d_gene: .; CDR3nt: TGTGCCAGCAGCCCGAATCGGCCCCAGCATTTT; CDR3aa: CASSPNRPQHF
abundance: many; v_gene: TRBV7-9; j_gene: TRBJ2-1; len: 17; d_gene: .; CDR3nt: TGTGCCAGCAGCTTAGGCCCTACGAGGGGAGTTCTTAATGAGCAGTTCTTC; CDR3aa: CASSLGPTRGVLNEQFF
abundance: .; v_gene: TRBV28; j_gene: TRBJ1-6; len: 15; d_gene: .; CDR3nt: TGTGCCAGCAGTTCGGTACAGGGAAATAATTCACCCCTCCACTTT; CDR3aa: CASSSVQGNNSPLHF
abundance: .; v_gene: TRBV29-1; j_gene: TRBJ1-4; len: 14; d_gene: TRBD1; CDR3nt: TGCAGCGTTCAAGGGACAGTAACTGATGAAAAAGTGTTTTTT; CDR3aa: CSVQGTVTDEKVFF
abundance: .; v_gene: TRBV6-1; j_gene: TRBJ1-5; len: 15; d_gene: .; CDR3nt: TGTGCCAGCAGTGACCACAGGACAGTCAATCAGCCCCAGCATTTT; CDR3aa: CASSDHRTVNQPQHF
abundance: .; v_gene: TRBV5-1; j_gene: TRBJ2-4; len: 14; d_gene: .; CDR3nt: TGCGCCAGCAGCTTGGGGGGCAGGGGGGACATTCAGCACTTC; CDR3aa: CASSLGGRGDIQHF
abundance: many; v_gene: TRBV6-6; j_gene: TRBJ2-2; len: 17; d_gene: .; CDR3nt: TGTGCCAGCAGTTACCAGGGGCGGGAGATCGGCACCGGGGAGCTGTTTTTT; CDR3aa: CASSYQGREIGTGELFF
abundance: .; v_gene: TRBV6-1; j_gene: TRBJ2-7; len: 15; d_gene: .; CDR3nt: TGTGCCAGTAGAAATGGACGGGGTGCTTCCTACGAGCAGTACTTC; CDR3aa: CASRNGRGASYEQYF
abundance: many; v_gene: TRBV6-1; j_gene: TRBJ2-6; len: 14; d_gene: .; CDR3nt: TGTGCCAGCTCGACCCTAGATGGGGCCAACGTCCTGACTTTC; CDR3aa: CASSTLDGANVLTF
abundance: .; v_gene: TRBV11-2; j_gene: TRBJ2-1; len: 16; d_gene: .; CDR3nt: TGTGCCAGCAGCCCGTCCGCTGGCGGGGCCCCACTTGAGCAGTTCTTC; CDR3aa: CASSPSAGGAPLEQFF
abundance: once; v_gene: TRBV6-5; j_gene: TRBJ1-5; len: 13; d_gene: .; CDR3nt: TGTGCCAGCAGTCGGTGCAGAAATCAGCCACACCATTTT; CDR3aa: CASSRCRNQPHHF
abundance: .; v_gene: TRBV11-3; j_gene: TRBJ2-7; len: 13; d_gene: TRBD1; CDR3nt: TGTGTCAGCAGCCGGGACAGGCAGGGCGAGCAGTATTTC; CDR3aa: CVSSRDRQGEQYF